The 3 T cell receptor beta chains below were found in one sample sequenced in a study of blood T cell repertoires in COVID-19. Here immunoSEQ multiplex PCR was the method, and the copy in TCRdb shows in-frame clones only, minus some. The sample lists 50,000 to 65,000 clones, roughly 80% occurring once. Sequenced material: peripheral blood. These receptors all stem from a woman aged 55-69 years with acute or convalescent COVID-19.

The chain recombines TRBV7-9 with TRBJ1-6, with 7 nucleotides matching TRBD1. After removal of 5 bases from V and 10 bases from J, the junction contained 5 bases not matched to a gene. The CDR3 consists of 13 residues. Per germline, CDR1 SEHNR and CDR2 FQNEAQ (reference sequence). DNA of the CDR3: TGTGCCAGCAGCAACCCGGGACAGTCACCCCTCCACTTT. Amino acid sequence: CASSNPGQSPLHF. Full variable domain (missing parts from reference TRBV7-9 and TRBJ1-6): DTGVSQNPRHKITKRGQNVTFRCDPISEHNRLYWYRQTLGQGPEFLTYFQNEAQLEKSRLLSDRFSAERPKGSFSTLEIQRTEQGDSAMYLCASSNPGQSPLHFGNGTRLTVT.

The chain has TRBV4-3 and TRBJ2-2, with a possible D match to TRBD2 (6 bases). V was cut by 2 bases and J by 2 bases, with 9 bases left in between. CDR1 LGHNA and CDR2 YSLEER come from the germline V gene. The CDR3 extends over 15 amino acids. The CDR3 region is CASSQRRGNTGELFF. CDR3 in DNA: TGCGCCAGCAGCCAAAGGAGGGGAAACACCGGGGAGCTGTTTTTT.

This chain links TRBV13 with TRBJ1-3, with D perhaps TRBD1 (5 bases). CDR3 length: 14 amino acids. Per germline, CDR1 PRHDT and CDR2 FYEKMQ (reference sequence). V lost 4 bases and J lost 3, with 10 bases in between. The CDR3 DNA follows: TGTGCCAGCAGCTCCAGGGTTCGTGGAAACACCATATATTTT. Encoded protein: CASSSRVRGNTIYF.